The clone carrying this T cell receptor beta chain was seen a single time. This sample was taken from a study of memory CD4+ T cells and cytomegalovirus serostatus. Single viable CD3+CD4+CD8-CD45RO+ cells were sorted as the memory CD4+ T cells. Germline V lookup: CDR1 SGHNT, CDR2 YENEEA. The V segment lost 8 bases and the J segment 7 bases; nucleotides outside the gene matches: 7. This CDR3 is built from 14 residues. TCRdb's table, derived via immunoSEQ multiplex PCR, lists solely in-frame clones and lacks some. This table holds about 57,000 clones, 70% to 80% found once. Sequencing was carried out using memory CD4+ T cells from blood. The receptor was isolated from an adult in good health and CMV-seronegative. This sequence joins TRBV11-3 and TRBJ2-1; 11 bases match TRBD2. The CDR3, as DNA: TGTGCCAGCCCTACCGGGACTAGCGGTAATGAGCAGTTCTTC. Encoded protein: CASPTGTSGNEQFF.